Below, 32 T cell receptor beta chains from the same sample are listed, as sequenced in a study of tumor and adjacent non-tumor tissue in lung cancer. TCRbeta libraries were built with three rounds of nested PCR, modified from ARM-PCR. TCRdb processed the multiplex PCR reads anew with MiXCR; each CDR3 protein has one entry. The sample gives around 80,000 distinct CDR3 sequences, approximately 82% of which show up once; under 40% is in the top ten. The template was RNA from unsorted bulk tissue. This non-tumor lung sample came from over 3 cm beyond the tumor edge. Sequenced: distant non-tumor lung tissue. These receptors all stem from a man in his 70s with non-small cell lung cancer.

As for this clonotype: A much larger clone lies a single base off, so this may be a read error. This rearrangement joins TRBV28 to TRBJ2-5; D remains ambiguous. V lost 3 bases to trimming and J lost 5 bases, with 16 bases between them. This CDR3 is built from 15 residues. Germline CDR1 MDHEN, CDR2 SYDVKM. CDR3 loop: CASSFRTVGMETQYF. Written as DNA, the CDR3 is TGTGCCAGCAGTTTCCGAACAGTGGGCATGGAGACCCAGTACTTC.

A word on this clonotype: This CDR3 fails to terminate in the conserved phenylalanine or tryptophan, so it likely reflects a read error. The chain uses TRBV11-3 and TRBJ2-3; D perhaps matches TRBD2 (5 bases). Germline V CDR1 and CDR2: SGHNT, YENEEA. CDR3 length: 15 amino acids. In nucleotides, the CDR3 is TGTGCCAGCATCCGTCGGGAAGTAAGCACATATACGCAGTATTCT. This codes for CASIRREVSTYTQYS.

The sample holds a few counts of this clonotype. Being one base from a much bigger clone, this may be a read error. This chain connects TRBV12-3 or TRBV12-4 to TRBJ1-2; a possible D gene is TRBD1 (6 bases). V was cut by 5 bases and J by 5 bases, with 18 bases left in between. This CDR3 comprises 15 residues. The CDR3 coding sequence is TGTGCCAGCAGTCTCCGGGGGGGCGGGCAATATGGCTACACCTTC. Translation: CASSLRGGGQYGYTF.

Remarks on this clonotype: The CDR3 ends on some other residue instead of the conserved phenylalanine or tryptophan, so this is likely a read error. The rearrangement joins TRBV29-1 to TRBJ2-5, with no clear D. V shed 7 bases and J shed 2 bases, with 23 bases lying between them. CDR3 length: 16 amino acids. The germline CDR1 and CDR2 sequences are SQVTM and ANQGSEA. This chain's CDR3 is CSAKPYLQADQETQYL. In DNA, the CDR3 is TGCAGCGCCAAGCCCTACCTCCAGGCAGATCAAGAGACCCAGTACTTA.

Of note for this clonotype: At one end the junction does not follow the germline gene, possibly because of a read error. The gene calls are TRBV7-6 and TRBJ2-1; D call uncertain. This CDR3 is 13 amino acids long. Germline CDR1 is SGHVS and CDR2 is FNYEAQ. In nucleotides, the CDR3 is TGTGCCAGCAGCTTAGTCGGGCGTGGTGAGCAGCTCTTC. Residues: CASSLVGRGEQLF.

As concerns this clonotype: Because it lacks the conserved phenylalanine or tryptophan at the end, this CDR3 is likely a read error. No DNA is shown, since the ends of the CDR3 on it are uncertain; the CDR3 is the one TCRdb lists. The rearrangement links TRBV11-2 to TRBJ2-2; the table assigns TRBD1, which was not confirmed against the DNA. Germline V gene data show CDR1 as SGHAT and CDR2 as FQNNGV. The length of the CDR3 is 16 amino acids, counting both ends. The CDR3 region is CASSLVGTGVSVEPFI.

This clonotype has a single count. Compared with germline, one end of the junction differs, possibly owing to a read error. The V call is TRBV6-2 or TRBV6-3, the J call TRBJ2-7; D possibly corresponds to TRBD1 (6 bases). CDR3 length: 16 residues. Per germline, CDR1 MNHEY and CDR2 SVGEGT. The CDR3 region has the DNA TGCCCCAGCAGTTACCGGACAGTACTTTCCTCCTACGAGCAGTGCTTC. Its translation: CPSSYRTVLSSYEQCF.

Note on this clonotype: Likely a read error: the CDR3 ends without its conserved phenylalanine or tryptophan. CDR3 amino acids: CASSLGLSSGVRSEQFL. As DNA, the CDR3 is TGTGCCAGCAGCTTGGGGTTGAGTAGCGGGGTGAGAAGTGAGCAGTTCTTA. V usage is TRBV5-6 and J usage is TRBJ2-1; TRBD2 agrees at 8 bases. With V trimmed by 0 bases and J by 9 bases, 14 bases remained unmatched. CDR3 length: 17 amino acids. The germline V gene encodes CDR1 SGHDT and CDR2 YYEEEE.

Here the CDR3 DNA reads TGTGCTAGCCGACCTTTTGTGGGACAAAGAACAGATGCTTTCTTT. Translated, it gives CASRPFVGQRTDAFF. J is TRBJ1-1 and V is TRBV6-2 or TRBV6-3, with D possibly matching TRBD1 (6 bases). Germline CDR1 MNHEY, CDR2 SVGEGT. The CDR3 is 15 residues long.

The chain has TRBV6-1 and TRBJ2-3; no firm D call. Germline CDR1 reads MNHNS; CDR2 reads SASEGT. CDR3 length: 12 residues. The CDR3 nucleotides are TGTACAAGCAGTGAATCGAGTTTTAGGCAGTATTTT. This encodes CTSSESSFRQYF.

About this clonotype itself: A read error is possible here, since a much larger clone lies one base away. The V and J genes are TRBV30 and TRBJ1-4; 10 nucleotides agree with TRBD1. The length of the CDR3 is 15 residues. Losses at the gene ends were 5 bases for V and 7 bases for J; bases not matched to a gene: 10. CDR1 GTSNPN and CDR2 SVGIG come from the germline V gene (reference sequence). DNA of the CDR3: TGTGCCTGGGCCGGACAGGGGGGGCAGGGTGAAAAACTGTTTTTT. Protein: CAWAGQGGQGEKLFF. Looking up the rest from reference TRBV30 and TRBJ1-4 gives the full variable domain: SQTIHQWPATLVQPVGSPLSLECTVEGTSNPNLYWYRQAAGRGLQLLFYSVGIGQISSEVPQNLSASRPQDRQFILSSKKLLLSDSGFYLCAWAGQGGQGEKLFFGSGTQLSVL.

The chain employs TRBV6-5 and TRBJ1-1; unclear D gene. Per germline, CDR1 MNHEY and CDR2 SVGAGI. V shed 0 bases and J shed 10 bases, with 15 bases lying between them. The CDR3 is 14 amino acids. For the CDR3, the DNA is TGTGCCAGCAGTTACTCCTGGGCAAGCAATGCAGCTTTCTTT. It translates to CASSYSWASNAAFF.

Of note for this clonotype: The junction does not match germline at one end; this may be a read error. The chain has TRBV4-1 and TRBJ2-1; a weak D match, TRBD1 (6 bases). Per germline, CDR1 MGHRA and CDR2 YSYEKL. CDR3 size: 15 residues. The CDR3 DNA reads TGCGTCAGCAGCCAAGGTTTGCAGGGGCCCAATGAGCAGTTCTTC. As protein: CVSSQGLQGPNEQFF.

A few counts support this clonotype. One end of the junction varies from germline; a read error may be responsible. The CDR3 region is CDSSPVGENGYTF. CDR3 in DNA: TGTGACAGCAGCCCGGTAGGGGAAAATGGTTACACCTTC. This rearrangement joins TRBV11-2 to TRBJ1-2; D is possibly TRBD1 (5 bases). This CDR3 spans 13 amino acids. The germline gives CDR1 SGHAT, CDR2 FQNNGV.

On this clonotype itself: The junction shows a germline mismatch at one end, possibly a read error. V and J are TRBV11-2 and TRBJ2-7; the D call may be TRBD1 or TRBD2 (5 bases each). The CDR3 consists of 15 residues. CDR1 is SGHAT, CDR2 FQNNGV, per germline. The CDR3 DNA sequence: TGTCCCAGCAGCTTAGATCAGGGAGCCCCCTACGTGCAGTACTTC. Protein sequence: CPSSLDQGAPYVQYF.

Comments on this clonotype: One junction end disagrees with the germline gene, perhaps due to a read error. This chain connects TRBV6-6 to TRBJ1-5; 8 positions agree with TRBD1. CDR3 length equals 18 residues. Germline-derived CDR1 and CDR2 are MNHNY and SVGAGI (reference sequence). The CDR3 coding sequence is TGTGCCAGCAGTTACTTCGGTTGGGGACAGGATAGCATTCAGCCCCAACATTTT. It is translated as CASSYFGWGQDSIQPQHF.

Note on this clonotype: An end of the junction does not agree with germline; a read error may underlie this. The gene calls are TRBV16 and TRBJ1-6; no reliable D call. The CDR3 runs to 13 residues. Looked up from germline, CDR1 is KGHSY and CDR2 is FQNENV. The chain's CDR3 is CASSPTRNSPLYF. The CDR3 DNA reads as TGCGCTAGCAGTCCAACTAGGAATTCACCCCTCTACTTT.

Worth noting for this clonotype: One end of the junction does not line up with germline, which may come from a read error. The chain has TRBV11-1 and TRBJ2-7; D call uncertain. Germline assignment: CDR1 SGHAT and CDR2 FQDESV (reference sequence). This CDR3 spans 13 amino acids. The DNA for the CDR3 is TGTACCAGCAACTTGTTTGGTGGATACGAGCAGTACTTC. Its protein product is CTSNLFGGYEQYF.

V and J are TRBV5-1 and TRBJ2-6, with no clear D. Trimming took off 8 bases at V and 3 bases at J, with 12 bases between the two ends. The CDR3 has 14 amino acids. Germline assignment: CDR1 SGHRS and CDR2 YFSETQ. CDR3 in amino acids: CARSSSFGANVLTF. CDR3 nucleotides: TGCGCCAGGAGTTCCAGCTTTGGGGCCAACGTCCTGACTTTC.

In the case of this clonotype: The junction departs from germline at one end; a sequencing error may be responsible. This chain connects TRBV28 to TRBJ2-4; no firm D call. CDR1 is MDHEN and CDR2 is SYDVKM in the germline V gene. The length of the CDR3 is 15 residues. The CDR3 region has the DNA TGTGTCAGCAATTTATATCCTCTAGCCAAAAACATTCAGTACTTC. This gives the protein CVSNLYPLAKNIQYF.

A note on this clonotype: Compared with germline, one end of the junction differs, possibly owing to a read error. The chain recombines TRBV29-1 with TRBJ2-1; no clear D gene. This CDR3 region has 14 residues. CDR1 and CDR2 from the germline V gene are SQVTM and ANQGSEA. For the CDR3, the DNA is TGCAGCGTGGAGTTGTGCAGCTCCTGCAATGAGCAGTTCTTC. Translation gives CSVELCSSCNEQFF.

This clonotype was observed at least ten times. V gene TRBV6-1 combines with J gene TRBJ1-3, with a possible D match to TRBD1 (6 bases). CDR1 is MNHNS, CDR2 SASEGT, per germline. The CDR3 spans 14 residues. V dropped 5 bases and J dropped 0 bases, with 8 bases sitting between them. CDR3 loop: CASSQGISGNTIYF. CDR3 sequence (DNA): TGTGCCAGCAGTCAGGGGATCTCTGGAAACACCATATATTTT.

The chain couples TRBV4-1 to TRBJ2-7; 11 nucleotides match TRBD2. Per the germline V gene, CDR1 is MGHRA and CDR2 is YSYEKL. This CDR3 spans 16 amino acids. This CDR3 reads CPNSRILAGEGNKQYF. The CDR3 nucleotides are TGCCCCAACAGCCGGATACTAGCGGGAGAGGGGAACAAGCAGTACTTC.

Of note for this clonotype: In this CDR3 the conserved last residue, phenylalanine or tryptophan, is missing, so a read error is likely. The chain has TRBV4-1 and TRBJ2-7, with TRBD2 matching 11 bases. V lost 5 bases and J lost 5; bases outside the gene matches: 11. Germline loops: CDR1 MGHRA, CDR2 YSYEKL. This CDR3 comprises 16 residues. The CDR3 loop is CASSWSLAGEGDEQYS. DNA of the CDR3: TGCGCCAGCAGCTGGTCACTAGCGGGAGAGGGGGACGAGCAGTACTCC.

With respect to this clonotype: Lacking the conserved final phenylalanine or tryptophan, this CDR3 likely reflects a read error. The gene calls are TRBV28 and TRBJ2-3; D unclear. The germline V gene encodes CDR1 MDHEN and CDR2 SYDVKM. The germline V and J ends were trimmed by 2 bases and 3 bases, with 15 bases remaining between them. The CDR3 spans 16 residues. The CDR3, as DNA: TGTGCCAGCAGTTTAACGTCAATTCGGTCAACAGATACGCAGTATTCT. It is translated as CASSLTSIRSTDTQYS.

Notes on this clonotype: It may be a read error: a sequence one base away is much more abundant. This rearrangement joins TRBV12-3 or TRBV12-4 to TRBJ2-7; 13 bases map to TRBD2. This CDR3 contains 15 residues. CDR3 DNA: TGTGCCAGCAGTCGGACTAGCGGGAGAAGGGACGAGCTGTACTTC. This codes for CASSRTSGRRDELYF.

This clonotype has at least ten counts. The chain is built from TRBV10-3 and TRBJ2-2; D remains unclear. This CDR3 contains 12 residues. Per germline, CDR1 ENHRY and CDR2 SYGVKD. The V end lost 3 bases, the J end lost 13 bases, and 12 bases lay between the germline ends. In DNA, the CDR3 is TGTGCCATCAGTGACCCTCGGTCAAGGCTGTTTTTT. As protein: CAISDPRSRLFF.

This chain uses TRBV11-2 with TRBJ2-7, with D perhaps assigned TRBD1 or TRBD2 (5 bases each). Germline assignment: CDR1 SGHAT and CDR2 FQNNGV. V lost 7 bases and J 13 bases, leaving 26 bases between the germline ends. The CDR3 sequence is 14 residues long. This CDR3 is CASNLGTGTYGQYF. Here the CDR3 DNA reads TGTGCCAGCAACTTGGGGACGGGGACCTACGGGCAATACTTC.

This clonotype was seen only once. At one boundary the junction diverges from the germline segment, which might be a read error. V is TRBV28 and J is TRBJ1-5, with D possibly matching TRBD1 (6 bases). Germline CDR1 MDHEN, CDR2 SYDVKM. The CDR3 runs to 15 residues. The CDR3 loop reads CACSPSTGGNQPQHF. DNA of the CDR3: TGTGCCTGCAGTCCCTCGACAGGCGGCAATCAGCCCCAGCATTTT. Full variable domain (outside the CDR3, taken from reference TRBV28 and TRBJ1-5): DVKVTQSSRYLVKRTGEKVFLECVQDMDHENMFWYRQDPGLGLRLIYFSYDVKMKEKGDIPEGYSVSREKKERFSLILESASTNQTSMYLCACSPSTGGNQPQHFGDGTRLSIL.

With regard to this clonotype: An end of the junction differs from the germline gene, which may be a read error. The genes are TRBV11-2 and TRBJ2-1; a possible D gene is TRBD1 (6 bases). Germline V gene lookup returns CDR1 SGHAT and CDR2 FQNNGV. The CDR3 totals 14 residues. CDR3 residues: CASSESLGGNEQSF. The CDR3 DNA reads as TGTGCCAGCAGCGAGTCGTTAGGGGGAAATGAGCAGTCGTTC.

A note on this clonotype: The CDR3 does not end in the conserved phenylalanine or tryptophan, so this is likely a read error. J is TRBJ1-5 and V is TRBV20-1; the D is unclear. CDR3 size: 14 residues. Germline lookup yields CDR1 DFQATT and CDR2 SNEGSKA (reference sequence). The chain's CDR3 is CSAQILGNIQAQHV. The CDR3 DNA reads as TGCAGTGCTCAAATACTCGGGAACATTCAGGCCCAGCATGTT.

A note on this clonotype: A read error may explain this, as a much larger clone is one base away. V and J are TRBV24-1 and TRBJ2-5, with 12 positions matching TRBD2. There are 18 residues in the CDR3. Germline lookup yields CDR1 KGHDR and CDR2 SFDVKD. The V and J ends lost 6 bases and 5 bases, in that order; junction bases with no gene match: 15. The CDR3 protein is CATSNPVSSGGATETQYF. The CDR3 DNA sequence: TGTGCCACCAGTAATCCCGTTTCTAGCGGGGGGGCTACTGAGACCCAGTACTTC.